These 19 T cell receptor beta chains share one sample of origin, sequenced in a study of blood T cells in healthy people across ages. Together with a sample-barcoded 5' primer, a J-beta primer mix was included in a second PCR lasting about 7 to 11 cycles. TCRdb independently ran MiXCR on the 5' RACE reads; one entry per CDR3 protein. The profile shows approximately 2,000,000 distinct CDR3 sequences, 35% to 50% of them singletons. Sequenced: blood. These receptors were collected from a human donor in good health.

The chain couples TRBV9 to TRBJ2-2; no reliable D call. The CDR3 sequence is 15 residues long. Germline V lookup: CDR1 SGDLS, CDR2 YYNGEE. The V end lost 4 bases, the J end lost 1 base, and 11 bases lay between the germline ends. CDR3 residues: CASSPWNQNTGELFF. In DNA, the CDR3 is TGTGCCAGCAGCCCCTGGAACCAGAACACCGGGGAGCTGTTTTTT.

This rearrangement joins TRBV6-2 or TRBV6-3 to TRBJ1-2; D may be TRBD1 (5 bases). The CDR3 runs to 14 residues. The V gene lost 5 bases and the J gene lost 4 bases, with 14 bases spanning the gap. Germline CDR1 is MNHEY and CDR2 is SVGEGT. CDR3 sequence (DNA): TGTGCCAGCAGTCGGACACCGGTCTCCTATGGCTACACCTTC. This sequence encodes CASSRTPVSYGYTF.

The chain has TRBV6-2 or TRBV6-3 and TRBJ1-1, with TRBD1 matching 7 bases. This CDR3 is built from 14 residues. CDR1 is MNHEY, CDR2 SVGEGT, per germline. The J segment lost 11 bases and the V segment lost 5 bases, leaving 14 bases of the junction unmatched. The CDR3 region is CASSTVTGSHDAFF. In DNA, the CDR3 is TGTGCCAGCAGTACGGTGACAGGGTCCCATGACGCTTTCTTT.

The CDR3 loop is CSVDQGLDTQYF. CDR3 DNA: TGCAGCGTTGATCAGGGCCTAGATACGCAGTATTTT. This sequence joins TRBV29-1 and TRBJ2-3, with TRBD1 as a possible D gene (5 bases). CDR1 and CDR2 (germline): SQVTM, ANQGSEA. The CDR3 consists of 12 residues. The ends were cut back, 3 bases at V and 5 bases at J, with 9 bases in the middle.

The sample holds a few counts of this clonotype. CDR3 nucleotide sequence: TGCAGTGCTAGCGGCGTGGATTCACCCCTCCACTTT. The encoded protein is CSASGVDSPLHF. The V gene is TRBV20-1, the J gene TRBJ1-6; D is unresolved. This CDR3 is 12 amino acids long. Germline-derived CDR1 and CDR2 are DFQATT and SNEGSKA (reference sequence). The V end was cut by 3 bases, the J end by 8 bases, with 8 bases between.

This clonotype was counted at least ten times. This sequence joins TRBV9 and TRBJ2-1; D perhaps matches TRBD1 (6 bases). The CDR3 consists of 12 residues. The germline gives CDR1 SGDLS, CDR2 YYNGEE. V was shortened by 2 bases and J by 9 bases, with 9 bases between the two germline ends. Written as DNA, the CDR3 is TGTGCCAGCAGCGTCGTAGGGGGTGAGCAGTTCTTC. Its translation is CASSVVGGEQFF.

This clonotype was seen a handful of times. The J gene is TRBJ2-5, the V gene TRBV6-6; D possibly corresponds to TRBD2 (6 bases). This CDR3 region has 14 residues. Looked up from germline, CDR1 is MNHNY and CDR2 is SVGAGI (reference sequence). V was clipped by 4 bases and J by 5 bases, with 14 bases between them. The CDR3 sequence: CASSWGGDLETQYF. CDR3 DNA sequence: TGTGCCAGCAGTTGGGGCGGGGATTTGGAGACCCAGTACTTC.

The V call is TRBV20-1, the J call TRBJ2-5; 7 bases line up with TRBD1. TRBJ2-7 explains the end of the DNA better; the J call may be wrong. The CDR3 consists of 15 residues. Per the germline V gene, CDR1 is DFQATT and CDR2 is SNEGSKA (reference sequence). CDR3 nucleotides: TGCAGTGCTTCTCCCCAGTCCGGGACAGACCACGAGCAGTACTTC. Its translation is CSASPQSGTDHEQYF.

The chain has TRBV7-9 and TRBJ2-5; 10 bases are shared with TRBD1. This CDR3 has 19 amino acids. From germline, CDR1 is SEHNR and CDR2 FQNEAQ (reference sequence). J gave up 4 bases and V 4 bases, and 18 bases lay outside the gene matches. The CDR3 sequence: CASSSYRGQGIFRGETQYF. Written as DNA, the CDR3 is TGTGCCAGCAGCTCCTACAGGGGACAGGGGATTTTTAGGGGAGAGACCCAGTACTTC.

The V gene is TRBV30, the J gene TRBJ1-5; TRBD1 is a possible D gene (6 bases). The V gene's germline CDR1 is GTSNPN and CDR2 SVGIG (reference sequence). Trimming left V 2 bases short and J 4 bases short, with 9 bases between. The CDR3 covers 13 residues. The CDR3 spells CAWSKGGNQPQHF. The CDR3 DNA is TGTGCCTGGAGTAAGGGGGGAAATCAGCCCCAGCATTTT. Variable domain in full (rest from reference TRBV30 and TRBJ1-5): SQTIHQWPATLVQPVGSPLSLECTVEGTSNPNLYWYRQAAGRGLQLLFYSVGIGQISSEVPQNLSASRPQDRQFILSSKKLLLSDSGFYLCAWSKGGNQPQHFGDGTRLSIL.

This sequence joins TRBV7-2 and TRBJ2-1; D call uncertain. CDR3 length: 14 residues. The ends were cut back, 1 base at V and 9 bases at J, with 13 bases in the middle. Per the germline V gene, CDR1 is SGHTA and CDR2 is FQGNSA. CDR3 nucleotide sequence: TGTGCCAGCAGCTTAGGTCTCAGGAGTGGTGAGCAGTTCTTC. It translates to CASSLGLRSGEQFF.

The rearrangement links TRBV7-2 to TRBJ2-7; D gene uncertain. Trimming removed 1 base at V and 4 bases at J, with 11 bases between. This CDR3 has 14 amino acids. CDR1 and CDR2 (germline): SGHTA, FQGNSA. The CDR3 spells CASSLGIPPYEQYF. The CDR3 coding sequence is TGTGCCAGCAGCTTAGGGATCCCCCCATACGAGCAGTACTTC.

The rearrangement uses TRBV4-1 and TRBJ1-2; no reliable D call. V lost 0 bases, J lost 8 bases, and 13 bases lay in between. Germline V gene sequence: CDR1 MGHRA, CDR2 YSYEKL. The CDR3 is made up of 14 amino acids. The CDR3 coding sequence is TGCGCCAGCAGCCAAGATCCCACAGCTTTCGGCTACACCTTC. Translated, it gives CASSQDPTAFGYTF.

The chain uses TRBV7-9 and TRBJ2-4; D is uncertain. Germline CDR1 and CDR2: SEHNR and FQNEAQ (reference sequence). V was clipped by 1 base and J by 8 bases, with 9 bases between them. The CDR3 covers 13 residues. CDR3 nucleotides: TGTGCCAGCAGCTTAGAGGGCACGGACATTCAGTACTTC. Protein sequence: CASSLEGTDIQYF.

This rearrangement joins TRBV7-3 to TRBJ2-6; the D is unclear. This CDR3 region has 13 residues. Trimming took 5 bases from V and 3 from J, leaving 5 bases between them. In germline, CDR1 is SGHTA, CDR2 FQGTGA. Written as DNA, the CDR3 is TGTGCCAGCAGCAACTATGGGGCCAACGTCCTGACTTTC. It specifies CASSNYGANVLTF.

The V and J genes are TRBV20-1 and TRBJ2-3; D remains unclear. CDR1 is DFQATT and CDR2 is SNEGSKA in the germline V gene (reference sequence). The CDR3 has 13 amino acids. V was cut by 3 bases and J by 8 bases, with 15 bases left in between. The CDR3 DNA is TGCAGTGCTAGTGGGTTAGCCCTCGGTACGCAGTATTTT. Translated: CSASGLALGTQYF.

This clonotype was counted only a few times. The rearrangement joins TRBV6-1 to TRBJ2-3; D may be TRBD2 (6 bases). V lost 7 bases and J lost 6, with 14 bases in between. Germline V lookup: CDR1 MNHNS, CDR2 SASEGT. The CDR3 contains 13 residues. The CDR3: CASMRTTRDTQYF. Written as DNA, the CDR3 is TGTGCCAGCATGAGGACTACCAGGGATACGCAGTATTTT.

This chain links TRBV6-5 with TRBJ1-2; the match to TRBD1 covers 7 bases. With V trimmed by 6 bases and J by 3 bases, 13 bases remained unmatched. In germline, CDR1 is MNHEY, CDR2 SVGAGI. CDR3 size: 16 residues. The CDR3 coding sequence is TGTGCCAGCAGGCTCCTCCCGAGACAGGGAGACTATGGCTACACCTTC. Amino acids: CASRLLPRQGDYGYTF.

This clonotype occurred a few times. The chain carries TRBV2 and TRBJ2-7; maybe TRBD2 (5 bases). This CDR3 has 12 residues. Germline-derived CDR1 and CDR2 are SNHLY and FYNNEI. CDR3 loop: CATVGGPYEQYF. CDR3 DNA: TGTGCAACCGTCGGAGGACCTTACGAGCAGTACTTC.